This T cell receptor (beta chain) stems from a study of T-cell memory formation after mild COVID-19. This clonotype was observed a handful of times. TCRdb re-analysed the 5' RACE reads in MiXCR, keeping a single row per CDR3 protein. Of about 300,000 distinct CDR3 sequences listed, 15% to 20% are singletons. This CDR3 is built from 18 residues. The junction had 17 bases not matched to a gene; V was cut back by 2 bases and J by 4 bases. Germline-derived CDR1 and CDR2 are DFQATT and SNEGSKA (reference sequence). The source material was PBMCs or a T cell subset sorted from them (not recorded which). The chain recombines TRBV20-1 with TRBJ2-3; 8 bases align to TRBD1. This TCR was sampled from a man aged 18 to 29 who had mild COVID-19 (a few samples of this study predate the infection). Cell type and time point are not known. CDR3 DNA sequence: TGCAGTGCTAGACCAGCCTACCAGGGGGCAGGGGTCGCAGATACGCAGTATTTT. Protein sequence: CSARPAYQGAGVADTQYF.